The entry below describes one T cell receptor beta chain. Antigen: not known. There are 15 residues in the CDR3. The V end lost 3 bases, the J end lost 5 bases, and 16 bases lay between the germline ends. Germline-derived CDR1 and CDR2 are ENHRY and SYGVKD. These data belong to a study of beta chain features in type 1 diabetes. Expressed TCRB transcripts were sequenced because the isolated RNA had all been reverse transcribed beforehand. Assay used: immunoSEQ multiplex PCR; TCRdb lists only in-frame clones, some missing. The sample consists of approximately 470,000 clones, 25% to 35% of them appearing once. General study results and limits: Among patients, naive, central memory and Treg TCRB repertoires appeared more similar than among healthy donors.

Sequenced material: naive CD4+ T cells from blood. This clonotype originated in a man younger than 35 in good health. The chain combines TRBV10-3 with TRBJ2-5; D unresolved. CDR3 amino acids: CAISEVFGSPETQYF. The CDR3 DNA reads as TGTGCCATCAGTGAAGTCTTCGGCAGCCCGGAGACCCAGTACTTC.